The clone carrying this TCR beta chain was observed once. Antigen unknown. The sample holds other DNA sequences that translate to the same CDR3. While the first cohort had about 610 subjects, the donors belonged to the separate validation cohort of roughly 120 subjects. Trimming cost V 1 base and J 7 bases; bases outside gene matches: 8. Germline loops: CDR1 MDHEN, CDR2 SYDVKM. This CDR3 is 15 amino acids long. Sequenced by immunoSEQ multiplex PCR; TCRdb stores in-frame clones only, minus some. This table holds approximately 100,000 clones, roughly 92% found once. These data originate in a study of cytomegalovirus exposure and HLA in healthy donors. General study points: Confirmation in vitro established that a few CMV-associated chains were specific for CMV antigens. Listed as cytomegalovirus-associated were 150 to 200 TCR beta chains.

Material: PBMCs. The chain has TRBV28 and TRBJ2-7; TRBD2 agrees at 9 bases. This receptor was identified in a woman under 40 in good health and CMV-seropositive. The CDR3 nucleotides are TGTGCCAGCAGTTTATTTGCGGGAGGGCCTGGTGAGCAGTACTTC. It yields the protein CASSLFAGGPGEQYF.